This T cell receptor (beta chain) is from a study of shared clonotypes between healthy human individuals. There are a few counts of this clone. Sequencing used immunoSEQ multiplex PCR; TCRdb keeps in-frame clones, though not all of them. The sample contains 520,000 or so clones, 60% to 85% of which appear only once. The CDR3 is 14 residues long. The germline CDR1 and CDR2 sequences are SGHRS and YFSETQ. Between the trimmed V and J ends, which lost 2 bases and 0 bases, there was a span of 6 bases. The sample was PBMCs. The chain has TRBV5-1 and TRBJ1-5; D unresolved. The receptor was derived from a woman aged 40-49 years in good health. Some clones in this sample may be carry-over from other donors' samples. As DNA, the CDR3 is TGCGCCAGCAGCTTCAAGGATAGCAATCAGCCCCAGCATTTT. Translation gives CASSFKDSNQPQHF.